This TCR beta chain appears in the sequencing data of a study of STAT5B mutations in CD4+ large granular lymphocyte leukemia. Profiling relied on immunoSEQ multiplex PCR, and the TCRdb table lists in-frame clones only, not all of them. The sample lists about 33,000 clones; approximately 81% were seen once. Trimming removed 7 bases from V and 2 bases from J, with 5 bases in between. Germline V CDR1 and CDR2: SGHNT, YENEEA. This CDR3 region has 12 residues. This chain uses TRBV11-3 with TRBJ2-2; D unresolved. The receptor was derived from a human donor in good health. The specimen sequenced was CD4+ T cells from blood buffy coats. CDR3 DNA sequence: TGTGCCAGCAACGAAAACACCGGGGAGCTGTTTTTT. Protein product: CASNENTGELFF.